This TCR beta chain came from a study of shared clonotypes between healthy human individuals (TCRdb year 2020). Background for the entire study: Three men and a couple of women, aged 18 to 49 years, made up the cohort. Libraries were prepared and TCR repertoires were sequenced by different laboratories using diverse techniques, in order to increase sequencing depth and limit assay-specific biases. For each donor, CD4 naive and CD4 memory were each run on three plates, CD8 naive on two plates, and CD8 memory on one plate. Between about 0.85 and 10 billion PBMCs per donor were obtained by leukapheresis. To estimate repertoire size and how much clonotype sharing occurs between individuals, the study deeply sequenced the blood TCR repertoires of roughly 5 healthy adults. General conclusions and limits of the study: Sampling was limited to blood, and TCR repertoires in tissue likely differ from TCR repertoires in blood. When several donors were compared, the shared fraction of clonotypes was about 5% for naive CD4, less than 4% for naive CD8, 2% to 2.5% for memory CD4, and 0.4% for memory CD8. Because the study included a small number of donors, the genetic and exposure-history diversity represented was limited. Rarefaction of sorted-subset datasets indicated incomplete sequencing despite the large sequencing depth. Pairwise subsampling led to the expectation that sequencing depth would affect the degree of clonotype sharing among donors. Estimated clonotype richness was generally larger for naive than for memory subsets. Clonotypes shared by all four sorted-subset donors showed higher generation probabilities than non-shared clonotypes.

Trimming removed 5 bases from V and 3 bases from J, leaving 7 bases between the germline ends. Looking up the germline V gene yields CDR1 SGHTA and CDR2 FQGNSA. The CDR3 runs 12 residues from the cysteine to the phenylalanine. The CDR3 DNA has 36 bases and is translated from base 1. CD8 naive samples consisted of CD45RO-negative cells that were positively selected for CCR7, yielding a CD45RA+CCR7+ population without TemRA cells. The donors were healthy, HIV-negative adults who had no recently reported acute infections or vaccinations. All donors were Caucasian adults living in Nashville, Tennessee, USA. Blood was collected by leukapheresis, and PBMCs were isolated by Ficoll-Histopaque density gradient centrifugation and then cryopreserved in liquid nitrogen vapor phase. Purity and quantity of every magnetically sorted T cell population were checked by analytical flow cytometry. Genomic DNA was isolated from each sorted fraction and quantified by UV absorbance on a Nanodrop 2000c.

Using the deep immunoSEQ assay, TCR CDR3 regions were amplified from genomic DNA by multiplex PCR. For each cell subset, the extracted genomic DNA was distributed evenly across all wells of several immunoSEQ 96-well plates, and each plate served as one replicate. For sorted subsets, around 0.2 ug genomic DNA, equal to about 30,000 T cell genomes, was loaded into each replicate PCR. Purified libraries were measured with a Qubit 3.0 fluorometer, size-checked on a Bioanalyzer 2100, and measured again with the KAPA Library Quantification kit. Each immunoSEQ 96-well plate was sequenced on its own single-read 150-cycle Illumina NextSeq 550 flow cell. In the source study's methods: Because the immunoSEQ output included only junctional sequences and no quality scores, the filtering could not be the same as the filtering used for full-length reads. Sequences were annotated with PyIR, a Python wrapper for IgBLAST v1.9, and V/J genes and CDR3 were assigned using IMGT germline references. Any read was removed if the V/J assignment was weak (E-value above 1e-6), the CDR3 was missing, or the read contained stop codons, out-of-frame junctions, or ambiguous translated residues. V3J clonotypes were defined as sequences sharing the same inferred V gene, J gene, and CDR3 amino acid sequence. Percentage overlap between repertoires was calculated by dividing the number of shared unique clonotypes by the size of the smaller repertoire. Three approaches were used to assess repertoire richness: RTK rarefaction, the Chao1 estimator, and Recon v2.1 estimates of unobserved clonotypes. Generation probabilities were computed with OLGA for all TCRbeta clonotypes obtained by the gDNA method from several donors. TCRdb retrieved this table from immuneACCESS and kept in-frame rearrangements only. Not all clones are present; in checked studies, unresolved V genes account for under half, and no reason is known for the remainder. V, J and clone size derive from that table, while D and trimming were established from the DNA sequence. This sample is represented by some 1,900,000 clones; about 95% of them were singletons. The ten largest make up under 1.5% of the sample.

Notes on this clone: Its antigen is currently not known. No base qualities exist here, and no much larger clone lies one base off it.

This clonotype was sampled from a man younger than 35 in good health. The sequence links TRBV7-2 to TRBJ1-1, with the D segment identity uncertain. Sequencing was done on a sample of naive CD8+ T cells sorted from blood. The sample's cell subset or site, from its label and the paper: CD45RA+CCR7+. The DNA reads TGTGCCAGCAGCCCCGGGCACACTGAAGCTTTCTTT. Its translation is CASSPGHTEAFF.